This T cell receptor beta chain was captured in a study of T-cell reconstitution after alpha-beta-depleted transplantation in children. For TCRbeta, the library was prepared with unique molecular identifiers. TCRdb analysed the PCR reads with MiXCR anew, one entry per CDR3 protein. Of 100,000 or so distinct CDR3 sequences listed, more than 9% are singletons. This CDR3 region has 16 residues. With 1 base removed from V and 2 bases from J, the gap between germline ends came to 15 bases. Germline V gives CDR1 SGDLS, CDR2 YYNGEE. The clonotype comes from a human donor who donated a stem cell graft to a child with inherited bone marrow failure. The chain links TRBV9 to TRBJ1-2, with D perhaps TRBD1 (5 bases). Here the sequenced sample was PBMCs from the stem cell graft donor, taken from the stem cell graft. CDR3 bases: TGTGCCAGCAGCGTAAATGGGGGGGGGAGCAACTATGGCTACACCTTC. It is translated as CASSVNGGGSNYGYTF.